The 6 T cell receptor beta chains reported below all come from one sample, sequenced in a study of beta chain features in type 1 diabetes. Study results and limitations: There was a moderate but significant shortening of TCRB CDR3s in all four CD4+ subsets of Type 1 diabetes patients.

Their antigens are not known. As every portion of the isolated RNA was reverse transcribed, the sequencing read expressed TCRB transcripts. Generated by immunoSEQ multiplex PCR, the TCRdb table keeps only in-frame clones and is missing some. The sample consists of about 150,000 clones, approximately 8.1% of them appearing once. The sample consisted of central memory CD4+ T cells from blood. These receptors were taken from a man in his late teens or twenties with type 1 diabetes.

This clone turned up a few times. In nucleotides, the CDR3 is TGTGCCAGTGATAGAGGACAGGGGGCCGGGGAGCTGTTTTTT. It specifies CASDRGQGAGELFF. The chain employs TRBV19 and TRBJ2-2; 10 positions match TRBD1. CDR1 and CDR2 (germline): LNHDA, SQIVND (reference sequence). J gave up 6 bases and V 8 bases, and 6 bases lay outside the gene matches. The CDR3 contains 14 residues.

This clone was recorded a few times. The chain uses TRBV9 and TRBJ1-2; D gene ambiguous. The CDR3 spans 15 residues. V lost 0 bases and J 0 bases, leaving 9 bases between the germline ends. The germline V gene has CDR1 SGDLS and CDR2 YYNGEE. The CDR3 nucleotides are TGTGCCAGCAGCGTAGGGGCAGCAGCTAACTATGGCTACACCTTC. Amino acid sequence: CASSVGAAANYGYTF. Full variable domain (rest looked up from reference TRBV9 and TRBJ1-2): DSGVTQTPKHLITATGQRVTLRCSPRSGDLSVYWYQQSLDQGLQFLIQYYNGEERAKGNILERFSAQQFPDLHSELNLSSLELGDSALYFCASSVGAAANYGYTFGSGTRLTVV.

CDR3 protein: CASSIGGGYEQYF. CDR3 coding DNA: TGTGCCAGCAGCATAGGGGGGGGCTACGAGCAGTACTTC. The V call is TRBV7-8, the J call TRBJ2-7; TRBD2 is a possible D gene (7 bases). CDR3 length: 13 amino acids. V gave up 5 bases and J gave up 3 bases, with 11 bases separating them. The germline V gene has CDR1 SGHVS and CDR2 FQNEAQ.

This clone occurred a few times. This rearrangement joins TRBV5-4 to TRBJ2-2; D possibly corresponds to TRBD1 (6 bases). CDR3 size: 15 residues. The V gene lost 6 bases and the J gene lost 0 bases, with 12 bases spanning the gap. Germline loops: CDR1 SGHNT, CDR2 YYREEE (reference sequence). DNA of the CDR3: TGTGCCAGCACAAACAGGGCGGCGAACACCGGGGAGCTGTTTTTT. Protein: CASTNRAANTGELFF.

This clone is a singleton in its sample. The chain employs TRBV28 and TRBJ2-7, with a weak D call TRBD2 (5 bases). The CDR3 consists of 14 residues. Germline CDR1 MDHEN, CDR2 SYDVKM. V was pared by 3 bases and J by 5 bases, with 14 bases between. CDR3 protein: CASSLRGSHHEQYF. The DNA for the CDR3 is TGTGCCAGCAGTTTGAGAGGGAGTCACCACGAGCAGTACTTC. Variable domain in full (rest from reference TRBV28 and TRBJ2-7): DVKVTQSSRYLVKRTGEKVFLECVQDMDHENMFWYRQDPGLGLRLIYFSYDVKMKEKGDIPEGYSVSREKKERFSLILESASTNQTSMYLCASSLRGSHHEQYFGPGTRLTVT.

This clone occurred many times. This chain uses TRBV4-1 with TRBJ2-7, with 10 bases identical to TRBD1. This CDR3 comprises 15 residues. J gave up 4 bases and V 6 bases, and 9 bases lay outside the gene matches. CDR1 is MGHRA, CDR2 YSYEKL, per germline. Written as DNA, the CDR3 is TGCGCCAGCAGTGCCGGGACAGGGGCAATGTACGAGCAGTACTTC. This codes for CASSAGTGAMYEQYF.